This TCR beta chain came from a study of cytomegalovirus exposure and HLA in healthy donors. Of note for this clone: Its antigen remains unknown.

With 7 bases clipped from V and 3 bases from J, the junction kept 11 bases outside the gene matches. From germline, CDR1 is ENHRY and CDR2 SYGVKD. The CDR3 is 16 residues long. Study conclusions and caveats: A list of approximately 150 TCR beta chains associated with cytomegalovirus was given. With later analysis, a missense DCLRE1C variant became linked to TCR beta V- and J-gene trimming.

The PCR ran on 60 Vbeta and 13 Jbeta primers. Generated by immunoSEQ multiplex PCR, the TCRdb table keeps only in-frame clones and is missing some. The data hold 83,000 or so clones, with under 80% observed a single time. What was sequenced was PBMCs. J is TRBJ2-1 and V is TRBV10-3; 8 bases are a match to TRBD2. This clonotype originated in a man aged 25 to 40 in good health and CMV-seropositive. CDR3 residues: CAITTSGGPYYNEQFF. In nucleotides, the CDR3 is TGTGCCATCACTACATCGGGGGGGCCTTACTACAATGAGCAGTTCTTC.